The 28 T cell receptor beta chains reported below all come from one sample, sequenced in a study of blood T cell repertoires in COVID-19. Data came from immunoSEQ multiplex PCR; TCRdb stores just in-frame clones and leaves some out. The sample consists of about 150,000 clones, more than 80% of them appearing once. Source material: peripheral blood. All receptors come from a man aged 65 to 85 with acute or convalescent COVID-19.

The chain has TRBV5-4 and TRBJ1-1; D unresolved. Trimming pared 0 bases from V and 4 bases from J, leaving 13 bases between. The CDR3 contains 15 residues. Germline values: CDR1 SGHNT, CDR2 YYREEE (reference sequence). As DNA, the CDR3 is TGTGCCAGCAGCTTGGCCTCGGCTTCGGGCACTGAAGCTTTCTTT. This codes for CASSLASASGTEAFF.

The chain employs TRBV28 and TRBJ1-3; D ambiguous. Per germline, CDR1 MDHEN and CDR2 SYDVKM. V lost 2 bases to trimming and J lost 7 bases, with 9 bases between them. This CDR3 has 13 amino acids. In nucleotides, the CDR3 is TGTGCCAGCAGTTTAGGGAGGGCGAACACCATATATTTT. As protein: CASSLGRANTIYF.

The CDR3 nucleotides read TGCGCCAGCAGCTCGGACAGGGGGAATGAGCAGTTCTTC. It specifies CASSSDRGNEQFF. The chain recombines TRBV5-1 with TRBJ2-1; TRBD1 aligns across 10 bases. Germline V CDR1 and CDR2: SGHRS, YFSETQ. The V segment lost 3 bases and the J segment 7 bases; nucleotides outside the gene matches: 1. CDR3 length: 13 amino acids.

The chain recombines TRBV7-8 with TRBJ2-7, with TRBD2 identical over 7 bases. The CDR3 runs 14 residues. The V and J ends lost 3 bases and 3 bases, in that order; junction bases with no gene match: 5. In germline, CDR1 is SGHVS, CDR2 FQNEAQ. The CDR3 sequence is CASSFGEGLYEQYF. CDR3 nucleotides: TGTGCCAGCAGCTTCGGGGAGGGGCTCTACGAGCAGTACTTC.

This clone was detected once. The chain recombines TRBV5-1 with TRBJ1-2; TRBD1 matches at 7 bases. The CDR3 has 14 amino acids. Germline V gene lookup returns CDR1 SGHRS and CDR2 YFSETQ. J was trimmed by 8 bases and V by 4 bases; bases with no gene match: 11. The CDR3 DNA is TGCGCCAGCAGCCTCTTCTCGGACAGGAACGGCTACACCTTC. Encoded protein: CASSLFSDRNGYTF.

This clone was recorded a few times. Different DNA sequences within this sample yield the same CDR3. The V and J genes are TRBV19 and TRBJ2-3; 8 nucleotides line up with TRBD2. The CDR3 has 16 residues. The V and J ends lost 2 bases and 0 bases, in that order; junction bases with no gene match: 4. The germline V gene encodes CDR1 LNHDA and CDR2 SQIVND (reference sequence). The CDR3 protein is CASSIRSGTSTDTQYF. As DNA, the CDR3 is TGTGCCAGTAGTATACGTAGCGGGACTAGCACAGATACGCAGTATTTT.

The genes are TRBV12-3 or TRBV12-4 and TRBJ1-2; D ambiguous. The V end was cut by 7 bases, the J end by 1 base, with 4 bases between. The CDR3 length is 11 residues. In nucleotides, the CDR3 is TGTGCCAGCACCTATAACTATGGCTACACCTTC. This sequence encodes CASTYNYGYTF.

This rearrangement joins TRBV3-1 (or the pseudogene TRBV3-2) to TRBJ1-1; D possibly corresponds to TRBD1 (5 bases). Germline CDR1 is LGHDT and CDR2 is YNNKEL (reference sequence). The length of the CDR3 is 14 residues. Deletions cut 4 bases from V and 4 bases from J, with 13 bases between. The CDR3 reads CASSRRDSLTEAFF. In DNA form, the CDR3 reads TGTGCCAGCAGCCGCAGGGACTCTCTCACTGAAGCTTTCTTT.

The CDR3 here is CATGGGEGQPQHF. CDR3 DNA sequence: TGTGCCACAGGAGGGGGCGAGGGTCAGCCCCAGCATTTT. The chain uses TRBV10-3 and TRBJ1-5, with 7 bases identical to TRBD1. The CDR3 is 13 amino acids. Germline V lookup: CDR1 ENHRY, CDR2 SYGVKD. V dropped 10 bases and J dropped 6; count of bases not matched to a gene: 9.

The chain employs TRBV5-6 and TRBJ2-3; TRBD1 matches 7 bases. In germline, CDR1 is SGHDT, CDR2 YYEEEE. This CDR3 contains 15 residues. J was trimmed by 5 bases and V by 1 base; bases with no gene match: 7. CDR3 amino acids: CASSLFDRVGDTQYF. The CDR3 DNA sequence: TGTGCCAGCAGCTTGTTCGACAGGGTGGGAGATACGCAGTATTTT.

This clone appeared a single time. V usage is TRBV11-2 and J usage is TRBJ2-2; 9 bases align to TRBD2. The V gene end was trimmed by 0 bases and the J gene end by 3 bases; junction bases not matched to a gene: 14. There are 20 residues in the CDR3. CDR1 and CDR2 (germline): SGHAT, FQNNGV. This chain's CDR3 is CASSLDLRGGAGGDTGELFF. The CDR3 bases are TGTGCCAGCAGCTTAGATTTGCGCGGGGGGGCCGGCGGGGACACCGGGGAGCTGTTTTTT.

This clone was seen ten or more times. The V gene is TRBV2, the J gene TRBJ1-4; D remains unclear. The CDR3 has 15 residues. Germline V gives CDR1 SNHLY, CDR2 FYNNEI. Trimming took 0 bases from V and 10 from J, leaving 15 bases between them. CDR3 in amino acids: CASSEAVPMNGKLFF. CDR3 nucleotides: TGTGCCAGCAGTGAAGCCGTACCGATGAACGGAAAACTGTTTTTT.

The chain uses TRBV5-6 and TRBJ2-1, with 9 bases that match TRBD2. The V gene's germline CDR1 is SGHDT and CDR2 YYEEEE. This CDR3 contains 17 residues. The junction had 6 bases not matched to a gene; V was cut back by 2 bases and J by 0 bases. CDR3 amino acids: CASSLRTSASSYNEQFF. DNA of the CDR3: TGTGCCAGCAGCTTAAGGACTAGCGCCAGCTCCTACAATGAGCAGTTCTTC.

The J gene is TRBJ1-4, the V gene TRBV19, with D possibly TRBD1 on 5 matching bases. The CDR3 consists of 14 residues. From germline, CDR1 is LNHDA and CDR2 SQIVND (reference sequence). The V end lost 7 bases, the J end lost 8 bases, and 17 bases lay between the germline ends. The CDR3 here is CASTPGGTFEKLFF. In DNA form, the CDR3 reads TGTGCCAGTACCCCGGGAGGGACCTTCGAAAAACTGTTTTTT.

The chain carries TRBV6-5 and TRBJ2-5; the D gene is possibly TRBD2 (5 bases). CDR3 size: 13 residues. The V gene's germline CDR1 is MNHEY and CDR2 SVGAGI. V lost 7 bases and J lost 5, with 14 bases in between. CDR3 amino acids: CASTQIPGETQYF. The CDR3 bases are TGTGCCAGCACCCAAATCCCGGGGGAGACCCAGTACTTC.

Written as DNA, the CDR3 is TGTGCCAGCAGCCTAAGGGGGCATAATCAGCCCCAGCATTTT. This translates into CASSLRGHNQPQHF. This chain uses TRBV14 with TRBJ1-5; the match to TRBD1 covers 7 bases. Per germline, CDR1 SGHDN and CDR2 FVKESK. Trimming at V came to 4 bases and at J to 4 bases, leaving 4 bases not matched to a gene. This CDR3 has 14 amino acids.

The table lists this clone with a few counts. DNA for the CDR3: TGTGCCACCAGTGAACCCAGGGGAAACACCGGGGAGCTGTTTTTT. Its translation is CATSEPRGNTGELFF. The chain links TRBV24-1 to TRBJ2-2; TRBD1 is a possible D gene (6 bases). Germline V gene sequence: CDR1 KGHDR, CDR2 SFDVKD. Trimming pared 4 bases from V and 2 bases from J, leaving 10 bases between. There are 15 residues in the CDR3.

The V gene is TRBV7-8, the J gene TRBJ1-4; no clear D. Germline loops: CDR1 SGHVS, CDR2 FQNEAQ. The V gene lost 6 bases and the J gene lost 4 bases, with 12 bases spanning the gap. The length of the CDR3 is 14 residues. The CDR3 coding sequence is TGTGCCAGCAGTCGCGGGAGGCTTAATGAAAAACTGTTTTTT. Translated, it gives CASSRGRLNEKLFF.

V gene TRBV12-3 or TRBV12-4 combines with J gene TRBJ1-2; D is possibly TRBD1 (5 bases). This CDR3 comprises 12 residues. Trimming left V 3 bases short and J 4 bases short, with 6 bases between. For the CDR3, the DNA is TGTGCCAGCAGTTTTGGGGCCTATGGCTACACCTTC. It is translated as CASSFGAYGYTF.

This chain uses TRBV6-5 with TRBJ2-2; 9 bases match TRBD2. Germline CDR1 and CDR2: MNHEY and SVGAGI. This CDR3 comprises 15 residues. Trimming at V came to 6 bases and at J to 2 bases, leaving 4 bases not matched to a gene. The DNA of the CDR3 is TGTGCCAGCAGCTTGGGACTAGCAAACACCGGGGAGCTGTTTTTT. Translating gives CASSLGLANTGELFF.

The chain combines TRBV5-1 with TRBJ1-1, with 7 nucleotides matching TRBD1. The length of the CDR3 is 13 residues. CDR1 is SGHRS and CDR2 is YFSETQ in the germline V gene. With 3 bases clipped from V and 4 bases from J, the junction kept 3 bases outside the gene matches. In DNA form, the CDR3 reads TGCGCCAGCAGCTCCGACAGGGCCACTGAAGCTTTCTTT. Its translation: CASSSDRATEAFF.

The V call is TRBV6-5, the J call TRBJ1-1; D unresolved. Trimming took 5 bases from V and 2 from J, leaving 12 bases between them. There are 14 residues in the CDR3. CDR1 and CDR2 from the germline V gene are MNHEY and SVGAGI. The CDR3 DNA follows: TGTGCCAGCAGTCGGACTGACCGCAACACTGAAGCTTTCTTT. The encoded protein is CASSRTDRNTEAFF.

This clone was counted a single time. The chain has TRBV2 and TRBJ2-7; no clear D. Trimming took 4 bases from V and 3 from J, leaving 7 bases between them. Germline lookup yields CDR1 SNHLY and CDR2 FYNNEI. This CDR3 has 12 residues. CDR3 sequence reads: CASSVRHYEQYF. CDR3 DNA: TGTGCCAGCAGTGTGAGGCACTACGAGCAGTACTTC. The full variable domain, in which reference TRBV2 and TRBJ2-7 provide the parts outside the CDR3, is EPEVTQTPSHQVTQMGQEVILRCVPISNHLYFYWYRQILGQKVEFLVSFYNNEISEKSEIFDDQFSVERPDGSNFTLKIRSTKLEDSAMYFCASSVRHYEQYFGPGTRLTVT.

The sample holds a few counts of this clone. This rearrangement joins TRBV9 to TRBJ2-5, with 7 bases fitting TRBD1. With V trimmed by 0 bases and J by 4 bases, 9 bases remained unmatched. Germline V gene lookup returns CDR1 SGDLS and CDR2 YYNGEE. CDR3 length: 16 residues. Here the CDR3 reads CASSVGGIQGTETQYF. CDR3 sequence (DNA): TGTGCCAGCAGCGTAGGGGGCATACAGGGGACAGAGACCCAGTACTTC. Together with reference TRBV9 and TRBJ2-5, the CDR3 gives the full variable domain: DSGVTQTPKHLITATGQRVTLRCSPRSGDLSVYWYQQSLDQGLQFLIQYYNGEERAKGNILERFSAQQFPDLHSELNLSSLELGDSALYFCASSVGGIQGTETQYFGPGTRLLVL.

The V call is TRBV6-4, the J call TRBJ2-2, with 9 bases lining up with TRBD1. Germline loops: CDR1 MRHNA, CDR2 SNTAGT. Germline trimming cut 6 bases from V and 5 bases from J; bases unmatched to any gene: 7. CDR3 length: 15 residues. The CDR3 DNA is TGTGCCAGCAGCCGACAGGGGGATAGAACCGGGGAGCTGTTTTTT. This sequence encodes CASSRQGDRTGELFF.

The chain combines TRBV5-1 with TRBJ2-2; 12 bases are shared with TRBD2. The V gene end was trimmed by 2 bases and the J gene end by 4 bases; junction bases not matched to a gene: 9. Germline-derived CDR1 and CDR2 are SGHRS and YFSETQ. The length of the CDR3 is 18 residues. The CDR3 loop reads CASSLLAGGNPGTGELFF. CDR3 DNA sequence: TGCGCCAGCAGCTTACTAGCGGGGGGTAACCCGGGCACCGGGGAGCTGTTTTTT. The full variable domain, its missing parts supplied by reference TRBV5-1 and TRBJ2-2, is KAGVTQTPRYLIKTRGQQVTLSCSPISGHRSVSWYQQTPGQGLQFLFEYFSETQRNKGNFPGRFSGRQFSNSRSEMNVSTLELGDSALYLCASSLLAGGNPGTGELFFGEGSRLTVL.

The rearrangement uses TRBV19 and TRBJ1-2; a weak D match, TRBD1 (6 bases). Per germline, CDR1 LNHDA and CDR2 SQIVND (reference sequence). The CDR3 totals 18 residues. Deletions cut 4 bases from V and 1 base from J, with 22 bases between. CDR3 residues: CASSTYRDTATGNYGYTF. DNA for the CDR3: TGTGCCAGTAGTACCTACCGGGACACGGCCACTGGTAACTATGGCTACACCTTC. Using reference TRBV19 and TRBJ1-2 for the parts outside the CDR3, the full variable domain is DGGITQSPKYLFRKEGQNVTLSCEQNLNHDAMYWYRQDPGQGLRLIYYSQIVNDFQKGDIAEGYSVSREKKESFPLTVTSAQKNPTAFYLCASSTYRDTATGNYGYTFGSGTRLTVV.

The rearrangement uses TRBV19 and TRBJ1-3; D might be TRBD1 (6 bases). Germline CDR1 is LNHDA and CDR2 is SQIVND (reference sequence). Trimming shortened V by 7 bases and J by 1 base, and 17 bases separated the two germline ends. This CDR3 contains 16 residues. CDR3 sequence (DNA): TGTGCCAGTACGGCAGGGGAGTATCGATCTGGAAACACCATATATTTT. Protein: CASTAGEYRSGNTIYF.